This TCR beta chain was captured in a study of shared clonotypes between healthy human individuals. On the study more broadly: Ranging from 18 to 49 in age, donors were a couple of women and a few men. Per donor, three plates held CD4 naive cells, three held CD4 memory, two held CD8 naive and one held CD8 memory. General study points: Sampling included only blood; tissue repertoires likely differ.

Naive CD8 isolation took CD45RO-negative cells positively selected for CCR7 and excluded terminally differentiated effector memory CD45RA+ cells. With regard to this clone: The antigen remains unidentified.

The V gene's germline CDR1 is SGDLS and CDR2 YYNGEE. The V end was cut by 1 base, the J end by 5 bases, with 19 bases between. This CDR3 is 17 amino acids long. Genomic DNA of each subset was evenly split across several immunoSEQ plates. This table comes from immunoSEQ multiplex PCR, and its TCRdb copy is limited to in-frame clones, with some not included. Among approximately 650,000 clones listed, just under 97% were seen once. The chain carries TRBV9 and TRBJ2-1; D is possibly TRBD1 or TRBD2 (6 bases each). Sequenced input: naive CD8+ T cells sorted from blood. The clonotype originates from a woman aged 25 to 39 in good health. The CDR3 spells CASSVRLGGLPNNEQFF. The CDR3 DNA reads TGTGCCAGCAGCGTAAGACTAGGGGGGCTTCCGAACAATGAGCAGTTCTTC.